These T cell receptor beta chains were read from a single sample in a study of siplizumab effects on memory and regulatory T cells. Sequenced by immunoSEQ multiplex PCR; TCRdb stores in-frame clones only, minus some. The sample records 50,000 or so clones, more than 85% being singletons. Sample: naive CD8+ T cells sorted from blood. Receptors originate from a human donor in good health. Each CDR3 is given with its conserved first and last residue.

V gene,CDR3 protein
TRBV2,CGGSPSAASYNEQFF
TRBV27,CASSQGGQPQHF
TRBV27,CASNYGASGVGNEQFF
TRBV2,CASSDGLQKLFF
TRBV5-1,CASRLAGPQETQYF
TRBV27,CASSPSAGITYNEQFF
TRBV6-5,CASSYGNEQFF
TRBV6-1,CASRELAGGTNNEQFF
TRBV27,CASSPGTEHYGYTF
TRBV6-1,CASRGLLPDNSPLHF
TRBV9,CASSAGSSNTGELFF
TRBV7-9,CASSIGAGAPYTEAFF
TRBV5-6,CASSFRRIDGYTF
TRBV30,CASDRHNSPAAFF
TRBV14,CASSQAPLLAQGTDTQYF
TRBV9,CASSVATHTEAFF
TRBV7-9,CASSLGAGDGYTF
TRBV10-3,CAIGGPMNTEAFF
TRBV27,CASSWDSNQPQHF
TRBV5-1,CASSLVGEGLYEQYF
TRBV7-6,CASRSGVQETQYF
TRBV13,CASSLASGGLYNEQFF
TRBV5-6,CASSLQYSNQPQHF
TRBV7-3,CASSLDLNTEAFF
TRBV5-1,CASSLGLAGGVTGELFF
TRBV14,CASSQAGYNQPQHF
TRBV7-9,CASSLVQGASEQYF
TRBV6-4,CASSPWTGNTEAFF
TRBV15,CATRPDSSYEQYF
TRBV12-5,CASGQTAAEAFF
TRBV19,CASSISANTGELFF
TRBV5-6,CASSLLMAADKLYGYTF
TRBV4-2,CASSQATPPYEQYF
TRBV5-8,CATQHLTGELFF
TRBV11-2,CASSLLTDQYF
TRBV7-9,CASSPTTVSGNTIYF
TRBV4-1,CASSRGTGGNTGELFF
TRBV7-7,CASSPGVLGPSGANVLTF
TRBV6-5,CASTGKVAGGEQFF